This paragraph reports one T cell receptor beta chain. Using its own MiXCR run on the RT-PCR reads, TCRdb lists one record per CDR3 protein. The data hold about 410,000 distinct CDR3 sequences, with 16% observed a single time. V dropped 3 bases and J dropped 4; count of bases not matched to a gene: 6. There are 14 residues in the CDR3. Germline CDR1 SGHTA, CDR2 FQGNSA. This sample was taken from a study of patients and donors after allogeneic stem cell transplantation. The sample comprised blood, either unsorted or a sorted T cell fraction (not recorded which). The origin of this receptor is a human donor who was either an allogeneic HSCT recipient or a stem cell or donor lymphocyte infusion donor (not recorded which). It is not recorded whose cells these are; they may come from a transplant donor. This chain connects TRBV7-2 to TRBJ2-7; TRBD2 matches 7 bases. The CDR3 reads CASSFTGGRYEQYF. CDR3 DNA sequence: TGTGCCAGCAGCTTCACCGGGGGGAGGTACGAGCAGTACTTC. Combining the CDR3 with reference TRBV7-2 and TRBJ2-7 gives the whole variable domain GAGVSQSPSNKVTEKGKDVELRCDPISGHTALYWYRQSLGQGLEFLIYFQGNSAPDKSGLPSDRFSAERTGGSVSTLTIQRTQQEDSAVYLCASSFTGGRYEQYFGPGTRLTVT.